This T cell receptor (beta chain) was documented in a study of glioma-infiltrating T cells. Findings and limits, study-wide: Gliomas, especially low-grade, showed above-expected tissue-blood divergence; non-neoplastic patients showed below. CDR3 overlap between tissue and blood was very small.

Germline assignment: CDR1 MNHNS and CDR2 SASEGT. V was clipped by 5 bases and J by 7 bases, with 18 bases between them. The length of the CDR3 is 15 residues. In its sample, this clonotype was seen many times. Antigen specificity is unknown. TCR alpha and beta CDR3 regions were amplified from RNA using iRepertoire nested multiplex PCR. For one-step reverse transcription and amplification, about 90-450 ng of tissue mRNA or PBMC total RNA was used. TCRdb called the multiplex PCR reads again in MiXCR, with one record for every CDR3 protein. The sample includes over 80,000 distinct CDR3 sequences, approximately 42% of them seen just once.

The sample comprised glioma tissue, nonneoplastic brain tissue, or PBMCs (not recorded which). This chain connects TRBV6-1 to TRBJ2-1, with a possible D match to TRBD1 (6 bases). The receptor comes from a human donor with low-grade glioma or glioblastoma, undergoing nonglioma brain surgery, or in good health (not recorded which). CDR3 nucleotide sequence: TGTGCCAGCAGTCGACAGGACATGCAAGGAAATGAGCAGTTCTTC. Protein product: CASSRQDMQGNEQFF.